These T cell receptor beta chains were read from a single sample in a study of T cells after yellow fever vaccination. TCRdb processed the 5' RACE reads anew with MiXCR; each CDR3 protein has one entry. The sample includes fewer than 350,000 distinct CDR3 sequences, 8.5% to 9% of them seen just once. Sequences were derived from PBMCs, sampled on the day of the first yellow fever vaccination. These receptors were collected from a man between 18 and 35 years old who received the YFV17D yellow fever vaccine. Both conserved end residues are part of each CDR3. The D gene is left open where the match is weak. Where a row states a size, it is once, few, many or the class of an expanded clone; other rows omit it.

v_gene: TRBV7-6; abundance: few; d_gene: TRBD2; j_gene: TRBJ2-3; CDR3aa: CASSSRLAGRTDTQYF; CDR3nt: TGTGCCAGCAGCTCCCGACTAGCGGGGAGGACAGATACGCAGTATTTT
v_gene: TRBV6-2/TRBV6-3; abundance: .; d_gene: .; j_gene: TRBJ1-2; CDR3aa: CASSYRTAHYGYTF; CDR3nt: TGTGCCAGCAGTTACCGGACAGCCCACTATGGCTACACCTTC
v_gene: TRBV3-1; abundance: .; d_gene: .; j_gene: TRBJ1-6; CDR3aa: CASSQEQRSNSPLHF; CDR3nt: TGTGCCAGCAGCCAAGAGCAGAGATCGAATTCACCCCTCCACTTT
v_gene: TRBV5-1; abundance: few; d_gene: .; j_gene: TRBJ2-3; CDR3aa: CASSPLLEAGPADTQYF; CDR3nt: TGCGCCAGCAGCCCCCTCCTTGAGGCGGGGCCCGCAGATACGCAGTATTTT
v_gene: TRBV11-1; abundance: few; d_gene: TRBD2; j_gene: TRBJ2-2; CDR3aa: CASSQALRGGGPNTGELFF; CDR3nt: TGTGCCAGCAGCCAGGCCCTGCGCGGGGGGGGGCCGAACACCGGGGAGCTGTTTTTT
v_gene: TRBV20-1; abundance: .; d_gene: .; j_gene: TRBJ2-3; CDR3aa: CSARGSPRTGGFSTDTQYF; CDR3nt: TGCAGTGCTAGAGGGTCTCCGCGAACAGGAGGTTTCTCCACAGATACGCAGTATTTT
v_gene: TRBV7-2; abundance: many; d_gene: .; j_gene: TRBJ2-5; CDR3aa: CASRKVGAETQYF; CDR3nt: TGTGCCAGCAGGAAAGTGGGGGCAGAGACCCAGTACTTC
v_gene: TRBV5-6; abundance: few; d_gene: .; j_gene: TRBJ1-6; CDR3aa: CASSLTGPTRGLHF; CDR3nt: TGTGCCAGCAGCTTGACAGGCCCAACGAGGGGTCTCCACTTT
v_gene: TRBV4-2; abundance: .; d_gene: .; j_gene: TRBJ2-3; CDR3aa: CASSQYPGTGKASTDTQYF; CDR3nt: TGTGCCAGCAGCCAATACCCCGGTACAGGCAAAGCTAGCACAGATACGCAGTATTTT
v_gene: TRBV5-6; abundance: .; d_gene: TRBD1; j_gene: TRBJ2-1; CDR3aa: CASSLASQGVSYNEQFF; CDR3nt: TGTGCCAGCAGCTTGGCGTCCCAGGGGGTCTCCTACAATGAGCAGTTCTTC
v_gene: TRBV7-9; abundance: .; d_gene: TRBD1; j_gene: TRBJ2-5; CDR3aa: CASSGWGQGATWTQYF; CDR3nt: TGTGCCAGCAGCGGGTGGGGACAGGGTGCTACGTGGACCCAGTACTTC
v_gene: TRBV5-1; abundance: few; d_gene: .; j_gene: TRBJ1-1; CDR3aa: CASSLDRQNTEAFF; CDR3nt: TGCGCCAGCAGCTTGGACAGACAGAACACTGAAGCTTTCTTT
v_gene: TRBV5-1; abundance: .; d_gene: TRBD1; j_gene: TRBJ1-2; CDR3aa: CASSLDGTGDYGYTF; CDR3nt: TGCGCCAGCAGCTTGGACGGGACAGGCGACTATGGCTACACCTTC
v_gene: TRBV10-3; abundance: many; d_gene: .; j_gene: TRBJ2-3; CDR3aa: CAIAGGPGTDTQYF; CDR3nt: TGTGCCATCGCCGGAGGGCCCGGGACAGATACGCAGTATTTT
v_gene: TRBV12-3/TRBV12-4; abundance: .; d_gene: .; j_gene: TRBJ2-5; CDR3aa: CASSSPGRGLETQYF; CDR3nt: TGTGCCAGCAGTTCCCCTGGGCGGGGCCTTGAGACCCAGTACTTC
v_gene: TRBV3-1; abundance: few; d_gene: .; j_gene: TRBJ2-1; CDR3aa: CASSRGQSSYNEQFF; CDR3nt: TGTGCCAGCAGCCGAGGACAGTCTTCCTACAATGAGCAGTTCTTC
v_gene: TRBV5-5; abundance: .; d_gene: .; j_gene: TRBJ2-2; CDR3aa: CASSFSSLTGELFF; CDR3nt: TGTGCCAGCAGCTTTAGTAGTCTCACCGGGGAGCTGTTTTTT
v_gene: TRBV15; abundance: many; d_gene: TRBD1; j_gene: TRBJ1-5; CDR3aa: CATSNRGGDQPQHF; CDR3nt: TGTGCCACCAGCAACAGGGGTGGGGATCAGCCCCAGCATTTT
v_gene: TRBV12-3/TRBV12-4; abundance: .; d_gene: .; j_gene: TRBJ1-4; CDR3aa: CASSSTTGNEKLFF; CDR3nt: TGTGCCAGCAGCTCTACTACAGGGAACGAAAAACTGTTTTTT
v_gene: TRBV5-1; abundance: .; d_gene: TRBD1; j_gene: TRBJ1-1; CDR3aa: CASSGQGFTEAFF; CDR3nt: TGCGCCAGCAGCGGACAGGGGTTCACTGAAGCTTTCTTT
v_gene: TRBV29-1; abundance: many; d_gene: .; j_gene: TRBJ2-2; CDR3aa: CSVGATNTGELFF; CDR3nt: TGCAGCGTCGGTGCCACGAACACCGGGGAGCTGTTTTTT
v_gene: TRBV5-4; abundance: few; d_gene: .; j_gene: TRBJ1-1; CDR3aa: CASSSFWEGAFF; CDR3nt: TGTGCCAGCAGCTCGTTCTGGGAGGGCGCTTTCTTT
v_gene: TRBV6-5; abundance: many; d_gene: .; j_gene: TRBJ2-2; CDR3aa: CASSYSGWSNTGELFF; CDR3nt: TGTGCCAGCAGTTACTCCGGGTGGTCGAACACCGGGGAGCTGTTTTTT
v_gene: TRBV4-1; abundance: .; d_gene: .; j_gene: TRBJ2-1; CDR3aa: CASSPDLSSYNEQFF; CDR3nt: TGCGCCAGCAGCCCGGATCTCAGCTCCTACAATGAGCAGTTCTTC
v_gene: TRBV12-3/TRBV12-4; abundance: few; d_gene: .; j_gene: TRBJ1-2; CDR3aa: CATRQYYGYTF; CDR3nt: TGTGCCACACGTCAGTACTATGGCTACACCTTC
v_gene: TRBV20-1; abundance: many; d_gene: .; j_gene: TRBJ2-3; CDR3aa: CSARGTVGDTQYF; CDR3nt: TGCAGTGCTCGGGGGACAGTTGGAGATACGCAGTATTTT
v_gene: TRBV5-5; abundance: few; d_gene: TRBD1; j_gene: TRBJ1-5; CDR3aa: CASSQIGTGYQPQHF; CDR3nt: TGTGCCAGCAGCCAAATAGGGACAGGGTATCAGCCCCAGCATTTT
v_gene: TRBV9; abundance: few; d_gene: TRBD2; j_gene: TRBJ2-1; CDR3aa: CASSPRGDLSYNEQFF; CDR3nt: TGTGCCAGCAGCCCCCGGGGGGACCTATCCTACAATGAGCAGTTCTTC
v_gene: TRBV20-1; abundance: .; d_gene: .; j_gene: TRBJ1-4; CDR3aa: CSASPGTNDEKLFF; CDR3nt: TGCAGTGCTAGTCCAGGGACTAACGATGAAAAACTGTTTTTT
v_gene: TRBV18; abundance: .; d_gene: .; j_gene: TRBJ1-1; CDR3aa: CASTAFQGNTEAFF; CDR3nt: TGTGCCAGCACCGCGTTTCAGGGAAACACTGAAGCTTTCTTT
v_gene: TRBV9; abundance: few; d_gene: TRBD2; j_gene: TRBJ2-3; CDR3aa: CASSETSGSTDTQYF; CDR3nt: TGTGCCAGCAGCGAGACTAGCGGGAGCACAGATACGCAGTATTTT
v_gene: TRBV7-8; abundance: few; d_gene: TRBD1; j_gene: TRBJ1-2; CDR3aa: CASSQGQGGGYTF; CDR3nt: TGTGCCAGCAGCCAGGGACAGGGCGGTGGCTACACCTTC
v_gene: TRBV4-1; abundance: .; d_gene: .; j_gene: TRBJ1-1; CDR3aa: CASSQEEGDWGTEAFF; CDR3nt: TGCGCCAGCAGCCAAGAGGAGGGGGATTGGGGCACTGAAGCTTTCTTT
v_gene: TRBV19; abundance: .; d_gene: .; j_gene: TRBJ2-7; CDR3aa: CASSYGARTYEQYF; CDR3nt: TGTGCCAGTAGTTACGGGGCCCGAACCTACGAGCAGTACTTC
v_gene: TRBV20-1; abundance: once; d_gene: .; j_gene: TRBJ2-5; CDR3aa: CSARVGYGETQYF; CDR3nt: TGCAGTGCTAGGGTTGGCTACGGGGAGACCCAGTACTTC
v_gene: TRBV2; abundance: .; d_gene: .; j_gene: TRBJ2-3; CDR3aa: CASCDYLDTQYF; CDR3nt: TGTGCCAGCTGTGATTATTTGGATACGCAGTATTTT
v_gene: TRBV7-8; abundance: many; d_gene: .; j_gene: TRBJ2-2; CDR3aa: CASSSRGTGELFF; CDR3nt: TGTGCCAGCAGCTCCAGGGGTACCGGGGAGCTGTTTTTT
v_gene: TRBV7-3; abundance: few; d_gene: TRBD1; j_gene: TRBJ2-4; CDR3aa: CASSLTPNRDRGLGNIQYF; CDR3nt: TGTGCCAGCAGCTTAACCCCGAACCGGGACAGGGGGCTAGGAAACATTCAGTACTTC
v_gene: TRBV29-1; abundance: few; d_gene: TRBD2; j_gene: TRBJ2-1; CDR3aa: CSVEPSGGHEQFF; CDR3nt: TGCAGCGTTGAGCCTAGCGGGGGCCATGAGCAGTTCTTC
v_gene: TRBV25-1; abundance: .; d_gene: TRBD2; j_gene: TRBJ2-4; CDR3aa: CASGPGLAWDLTGNIQYF; CDR3nt: TGTGCCAGCGGCCCGGGACTAGCCTGGGACTTAACAGGAAACATTCAGTACTTC
v_gene: TRBV27; abundance: few; d_gene: .; j_gene: TRBJ2-5; CDR3aa: CASREFGAGGETQYF; CDR3nt: TGTGCCAGCAGAGAGTTCGGGGCAGGGGGGGAGACCCAGTACTTC
v_gene: TRBV6-2/TRBV6-3; abundance: .; d_gene: TRBD1; j_gene: TRBJ1-1; CDR3aa: CASSGRQGVGTEAFF; CDR3nt: TGTGCCAGCAGTGGCCGACAGGGCGTTGGAACTGAAGCTTTCTTT
v_gene: TRBV7-2; abundance: few; d_gene: .; j_gene: TRBJ2-7; CDR3aa: CASRNSAGDRNYEQYF; CDR3nt: TGTGCCAGCAGAAACAGCGCGGGGGACAGAAACTACGAGCAGTACTTC
v_gene: TRBV10-3; abundance: few; d_gene: TRBD1; j_gene: TRBJ2-7; CDR3aa: CAISELGQVQYF; CDR3nt: TGTGCCATCAGTGAGTTGGGACAGGTGCAGTACTTC